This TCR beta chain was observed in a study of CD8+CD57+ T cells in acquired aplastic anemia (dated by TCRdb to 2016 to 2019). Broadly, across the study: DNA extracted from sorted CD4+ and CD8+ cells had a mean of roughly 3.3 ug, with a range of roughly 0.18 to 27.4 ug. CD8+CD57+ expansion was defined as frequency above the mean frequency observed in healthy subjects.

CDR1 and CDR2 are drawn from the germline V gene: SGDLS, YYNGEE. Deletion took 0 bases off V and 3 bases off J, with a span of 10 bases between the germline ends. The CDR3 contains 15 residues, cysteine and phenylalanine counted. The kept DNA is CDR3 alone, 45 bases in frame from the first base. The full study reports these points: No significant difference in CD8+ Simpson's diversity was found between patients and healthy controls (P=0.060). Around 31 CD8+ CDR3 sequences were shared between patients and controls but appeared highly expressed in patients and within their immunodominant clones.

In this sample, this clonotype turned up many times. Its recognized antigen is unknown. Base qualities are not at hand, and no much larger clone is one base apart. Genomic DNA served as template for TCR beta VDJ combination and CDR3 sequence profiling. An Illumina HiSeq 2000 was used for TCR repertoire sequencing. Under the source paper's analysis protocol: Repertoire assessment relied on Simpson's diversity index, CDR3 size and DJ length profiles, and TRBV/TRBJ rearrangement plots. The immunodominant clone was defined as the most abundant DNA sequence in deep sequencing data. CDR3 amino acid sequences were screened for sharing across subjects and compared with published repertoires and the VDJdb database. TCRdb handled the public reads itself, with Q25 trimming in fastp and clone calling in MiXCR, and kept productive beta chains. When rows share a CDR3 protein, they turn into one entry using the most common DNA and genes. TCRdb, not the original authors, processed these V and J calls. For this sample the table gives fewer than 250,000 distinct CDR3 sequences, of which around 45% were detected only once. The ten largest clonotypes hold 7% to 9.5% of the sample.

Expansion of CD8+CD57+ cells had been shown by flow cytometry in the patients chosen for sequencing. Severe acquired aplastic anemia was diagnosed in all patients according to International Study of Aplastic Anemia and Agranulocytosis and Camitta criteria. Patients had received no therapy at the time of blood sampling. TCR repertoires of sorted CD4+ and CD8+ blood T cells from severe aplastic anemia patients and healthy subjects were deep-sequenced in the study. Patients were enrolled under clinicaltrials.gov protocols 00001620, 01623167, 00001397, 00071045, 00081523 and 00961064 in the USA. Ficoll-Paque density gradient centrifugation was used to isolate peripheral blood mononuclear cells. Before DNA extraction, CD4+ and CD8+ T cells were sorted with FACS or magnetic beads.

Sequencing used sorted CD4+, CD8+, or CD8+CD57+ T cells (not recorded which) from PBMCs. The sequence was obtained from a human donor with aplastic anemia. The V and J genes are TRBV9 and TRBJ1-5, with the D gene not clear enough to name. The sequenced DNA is TGTGCCAGCAGCGTAGATCCAGACTTCAATCAGCCCCAGCATTTT. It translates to CASSVDPDFNQPQHF. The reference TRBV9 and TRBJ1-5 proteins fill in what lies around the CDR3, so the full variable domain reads DSGVTQTPKHLITATGQRVTLRCSPRSGDLSVYWYQQSLDQGLQFLIQYYNGEERAKGNILERFSAQQFPDLHSELNLSSLELGDSALYFCASSVDPDFNQPQHFGDGTRLSIL.